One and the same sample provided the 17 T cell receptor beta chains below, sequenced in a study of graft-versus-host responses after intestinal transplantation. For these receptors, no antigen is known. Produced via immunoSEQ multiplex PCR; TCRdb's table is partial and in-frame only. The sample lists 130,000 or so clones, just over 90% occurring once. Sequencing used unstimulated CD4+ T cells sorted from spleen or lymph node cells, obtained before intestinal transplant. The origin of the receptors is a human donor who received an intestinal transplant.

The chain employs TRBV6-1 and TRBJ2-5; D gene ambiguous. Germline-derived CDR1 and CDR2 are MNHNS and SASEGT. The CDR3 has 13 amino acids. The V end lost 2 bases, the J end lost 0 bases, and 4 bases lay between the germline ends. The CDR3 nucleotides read TGTGCCAGCAGTGAATATTACCAAGAGACCCAGTACTTC. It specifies CASSEYYQETQYF.

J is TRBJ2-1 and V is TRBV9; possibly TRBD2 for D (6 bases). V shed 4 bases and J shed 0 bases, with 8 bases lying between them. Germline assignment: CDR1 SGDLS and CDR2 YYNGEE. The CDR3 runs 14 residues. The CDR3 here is CASSRLDSYNEQFF. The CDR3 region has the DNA TGTGCCAGCAGCAGACTAGACTCCTACAATGAGCAGTTCTTC.

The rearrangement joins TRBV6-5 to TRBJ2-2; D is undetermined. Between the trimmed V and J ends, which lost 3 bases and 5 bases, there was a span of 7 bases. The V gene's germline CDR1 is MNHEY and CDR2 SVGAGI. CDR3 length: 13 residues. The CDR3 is CASSYSGTGELFF. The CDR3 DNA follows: TGTGCCAGCAGTTATTCCGGGACCGGGGAGCTGTTTTTT.

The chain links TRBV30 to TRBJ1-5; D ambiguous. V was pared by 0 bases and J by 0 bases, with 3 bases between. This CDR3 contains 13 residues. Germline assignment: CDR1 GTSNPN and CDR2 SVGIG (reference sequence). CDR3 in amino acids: CAWSVNSNQPQHF. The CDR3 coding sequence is TGTGCCTGGAGTGTAAATAGCAATCAGCCCCAGCATTTT.

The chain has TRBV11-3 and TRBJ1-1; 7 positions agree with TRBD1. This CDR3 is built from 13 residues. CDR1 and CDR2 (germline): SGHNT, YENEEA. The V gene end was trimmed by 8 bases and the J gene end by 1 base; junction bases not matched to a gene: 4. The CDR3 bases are TGTGCCAGCCAAGACAGGGAGAACACTGAAGCTTTCTTT. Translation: CASQDRENTEAFF.

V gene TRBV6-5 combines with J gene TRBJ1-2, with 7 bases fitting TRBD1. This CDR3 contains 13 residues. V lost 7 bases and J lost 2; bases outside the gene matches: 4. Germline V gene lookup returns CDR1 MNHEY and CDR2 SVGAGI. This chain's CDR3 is CASTLTGNYGYTF. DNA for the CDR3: TGTGCCAGCACTTTGACAGGGAACTATGGCTACACCTTC.

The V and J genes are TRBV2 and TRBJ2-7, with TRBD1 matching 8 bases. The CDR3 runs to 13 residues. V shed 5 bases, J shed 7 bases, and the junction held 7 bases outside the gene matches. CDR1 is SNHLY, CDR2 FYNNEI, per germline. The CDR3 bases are TGTGCCAGCAGTAGGGACAGGCTAGGGGAGCAGTACTTC. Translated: CASSRDRLGEQYF.

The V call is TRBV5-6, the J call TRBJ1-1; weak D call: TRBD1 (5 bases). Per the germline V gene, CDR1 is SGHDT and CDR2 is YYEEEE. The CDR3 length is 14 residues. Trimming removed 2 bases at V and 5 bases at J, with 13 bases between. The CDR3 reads CASSLRGGETEAFF. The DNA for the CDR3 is TGTGCCAGCAGCTTACGGGGAGGGGAAACTGAAGCTTTCTTT.

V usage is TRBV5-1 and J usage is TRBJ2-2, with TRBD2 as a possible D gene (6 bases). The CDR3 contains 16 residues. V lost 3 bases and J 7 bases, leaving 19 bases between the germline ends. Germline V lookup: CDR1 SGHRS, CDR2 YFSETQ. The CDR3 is CASSSWGELAGGELFF. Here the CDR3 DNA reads TGCGCCAGCAGCTCTTGGGGGGAGTTAGCAGGCGGGGAGCTGTTTTTT.

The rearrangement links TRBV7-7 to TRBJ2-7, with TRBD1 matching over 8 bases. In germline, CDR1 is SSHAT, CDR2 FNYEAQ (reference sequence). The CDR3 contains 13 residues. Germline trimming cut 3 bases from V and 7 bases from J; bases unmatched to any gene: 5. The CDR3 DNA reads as TGTGCCAGCAGCTTGGACAGGGTTGGGGAGCAGTACTTC. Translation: CASSLDRVGEQYF.

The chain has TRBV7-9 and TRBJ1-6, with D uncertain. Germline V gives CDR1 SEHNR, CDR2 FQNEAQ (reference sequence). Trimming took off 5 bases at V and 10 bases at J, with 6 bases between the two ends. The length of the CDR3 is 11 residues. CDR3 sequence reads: CASSNNSPLHF. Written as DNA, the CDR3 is TGTGCCAGCAGCAACAACTCACCCCTCCACTTT.

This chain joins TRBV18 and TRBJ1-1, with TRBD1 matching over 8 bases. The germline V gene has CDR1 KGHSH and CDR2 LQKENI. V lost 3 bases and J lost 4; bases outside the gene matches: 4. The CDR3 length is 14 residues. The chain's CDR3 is CASSPLDRGTEAFF. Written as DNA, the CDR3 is TGTGCCAGCTCACCCCTCGACAGGGGCACTGAAGCTTTCTTT.

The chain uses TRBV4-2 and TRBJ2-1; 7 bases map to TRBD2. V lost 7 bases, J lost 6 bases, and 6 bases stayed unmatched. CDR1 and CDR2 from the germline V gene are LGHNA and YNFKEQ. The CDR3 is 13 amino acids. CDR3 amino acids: CASKLGGGNEQFF. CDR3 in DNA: TGTGCCAGCAAGTTGGGCGGGGGCAATGAGCAGTTCTTC.

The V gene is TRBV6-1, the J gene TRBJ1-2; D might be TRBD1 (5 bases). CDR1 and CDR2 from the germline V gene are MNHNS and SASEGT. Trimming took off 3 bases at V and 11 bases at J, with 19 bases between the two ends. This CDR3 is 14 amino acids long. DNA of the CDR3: TGTGCCAGCAGTGAGAGGGACTGGGTCAGCCATTACACCTTC. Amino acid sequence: CASSERDWVSHYTF.

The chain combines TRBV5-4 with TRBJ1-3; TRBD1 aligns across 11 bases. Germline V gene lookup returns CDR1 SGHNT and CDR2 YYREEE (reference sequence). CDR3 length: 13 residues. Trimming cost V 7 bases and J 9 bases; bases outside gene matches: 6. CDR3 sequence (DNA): TGTGCCAGCTTGGGACAGGGGGAAAGCACCATATATTTT. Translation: CASLGQGESTIYF.

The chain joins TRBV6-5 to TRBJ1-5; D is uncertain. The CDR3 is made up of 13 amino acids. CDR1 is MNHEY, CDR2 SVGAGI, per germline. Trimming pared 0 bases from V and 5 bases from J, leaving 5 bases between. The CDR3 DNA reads TGTGCCAGCAGTTACTCGAGTGATCAGCCCCAGCATTTT. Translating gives CASSYSSDQPQHF.

This chain's CDR3 is CAWSGGGLRAFF. In nucleotides, the CDR3 is TGTGCCTGGAGTGGGGGGGGCTTGAGAGCTTTCTTT. The chain recombines TRBV30 with TRBJ1-1, with D perhaps TRBD1 (6 bases). Trimming removed 1 base from V and 10 bases from J, with 13 bases in between. This CDR3 is built from 12 residues. Germline values: CDR1 GTSNPN, CDR2 SVGIG (reference sequence).